The 20 T cell receptor beta chains below come from one sample, sequenced in a study of radiotherapy plus CTLA-4 blockade in lung cancer. The protocol was immunoSEQ multiplex PCR, while the TCRdb copy is restricted to in-frame clones and leaves out a portion. The sample lists about 87,000 clones; about 87% were seen once. The starting material was peripheral blood, obtained from a patient treated with radiotherapy plus ipilimumab. The receptors originated from a human donor with non-small cell lung cancer that progressed on radiotherapy plus ipilimumab.

This sequence joins TRBV28 and TRBJ2-5; D is undetermined. The CDR3 extends over 15 amino acids. CDR1 and CDR2 from the germline V gene are MDHEN and SYDVKM. The germline V and J ends were trimmed by 3 bases and 3 bases, with 14 bases remaining between them. The CDR3 DNA reads as TGTGCCAGCAGTTTTTTGGGTTTTGGGGAAGAGACCCAGTACTTC. This encodes CASSFLGFGEETQYF. The complete variable domain, with remaining parts taken from reference TRBV28 and TRBJ2-5, reads DVKVTQSSRYLVKRTGEKVFLECVQDMDHENMFWYRQDPGLGLRLIYFSYDVKMKEKGDIPEGYSVSREKKERFSLILESASTNQTSMYLCASSFLGFGEETQYFGPGTRLLVL.

V gene TRBV5-1 combines with J gene TRBJ1-2; 7 bases match TRBD1. V dropped 5 bases and J dropped 3; count of bases not matched to a gene: 7. This CDR3 is built from 14 residues. CDR1 is SGHRS and CDR2 is YFSETQ in the germline V gene. The chain's CDR3 is CASRQGQSDYGYTF. As DNA, the CDR3 is TGCGCCAGCAGGCAGGGACAGTCCGACTATGGCTACACCTTC.

In its sample, this clone was seen once. The genes are TRBV29-1 and TRBJ1-1; D is unresolved. The V gene's germline CDR1 is SQVTM and CDR2 ANQGSEA. The CDR3 spans 12 residues. V was cut by 6 bases and J by 10 bases, with 18 bases left in between. The CDR3 loop is CSVDLIPPRAFF. As DNA, the CDR3 is TGCAGCGTAGACCTTATCCCTCCTAGAGCTTTCTTT.

This clone was counted a single time. The chain combines TRBV11-3 with TRBJ2-1; 8 nucleotides line up with TRBD2. Trimming cost V 0 bases and J 2 bases; bases outside gene matches: 9. The CDR3 is 18 residues long. Germline-derived CDR1 and CDR2 are SGHNT and YENEEA. CDR3 amino acids: CASSLDQVSGSPYNEQFF. CDR3 DNA sequence: TGTGCCAGCAGCTTAGATCAGGTCAGCGGGAGCCCCTACAATGAGCAGTTCTTC.

This clone is labeled as medium-sized. The chain is built from TRBV6-6 and TRBJ2-7; 8 nucleotides line up with TRBD2. V was clipped by 5 bases and J by 5 bases; unmatched bases: 8. The CDR3 has 14 residues. Germline V gene sequence: CDR1 MNHNY, CDR2 SVGAGI (reference sequence). Here the CDR3 DNA reads TGTGCCAGCAGTCTCGGGACTAGGGTCGACGAGCAGTACTTC. The encoded protein is CASSLGTRVDEQYF.

The chain joins TRBV7-2 to TRBJ1-5; a weak D match, TRBD1 (5 bases). V was shortened by 1 base and J by 10 bases, with 11 bases between the two germline ends. CDR3 length equals 13 residues. Germline CDR1 and CDR2: SGHTA and FQGNSA. CDR3 amino acids: CASSLVGGGPQHF. The CDR3 DNA is TGTGCCAGCAGCTTAGTTGGTGGGGGTCCCCAGCATTTT.

A single count supports this clone. This sequence joins TRBV4-2 and TRBJ2-1, with D unresolved. V was clipped by 1 base and J by 9 bases, with 13 bases between them. This CDR3 has 14 residues. CDR1 and CDR2 from the germline V gene are LGHNA and YNFKEQ. This chain's CDR3 is CASSQVLWSGEQFF. The CDR3 DNA follows: TGTGCCAGCAGCCAAGTTCTGTGGTCGGGTGAGCAGTTCTTC.

The chain couples TRBV14 to TRBJ1-3; D may be TRBD1 (5 bases). Between the trimmed V and J ends, which lost 6 bases and 4 bases, there was a span of 13 bases. The CDR3 has 14 amino acids. Germline CDR1 and CDR2: SGHDN and FVKESK. CDR3: CASRGGAYGNTIYF. CDR3 DNA: TGTGCCAGCAGAGGAGGGGCCTACGGAAACACCATATATTTT.

The V call is TRBV6-5, the J call TRBJ2-3; TRBD1 agrees at 10 bases. The CDR3 consists of 14 residues. In germline, CDR1 is MNHEY, CDR2 SVGAGI. V lost 6 bases, J lost 6 bases, and 6 bases stayed unmatched. The CDR3 nucleotides are TGTGCCAGCAGGCCGACAGGGGGCAGGGATACGCAGTATTTT. The encoded protein is CASRPTGGRDTQYF.

This sequence joins TRBV5-1 and TRBJ2-3; 13 bases are shared with TRBD2. Germline V gene data show CDR1 as SGHRS and CDR2 as YFSETQ. The CDR3 spans 17 residues. Trimming at V came to 4 bases and at J to 0 bases, leaving 5 bases not matched to a gene. The CDR3 loop is CASSPGTSGTSTDTQYF. CDR3 coding DNA: TGCGCCAGCAGCCCCGGGACTAGCGGGACTAGCACAGATACGCAGTATTTT.

This clone was observed once. The chain employs TRBV11-2 and TRBJ2-6; no definite D call. The CDR3 has 18 residues. Germline V gives CDR1 SGHAT, CDR2 FQNNGV. V dropped 2 bases and J dropped 0 bases, with 14 bases sitting between them. The CDR3 nucleotides read TGTGCCAGCAGCTTATCGGATACCTTGGCCTCTGGGGCCAACGTCCTGACTTTC. Amino acids: CASSLSDTLASGANVLTF. The full variable domain, with the rest looked up from reference TRBV11-2 and TRBJ2-6, is EAGVAQSPRYKIIEKRQSVAFWCNPISGHATLYWYQQILGQGPKLLIQFQNNGVVDDSQLPKDRFSAERLKGVDSTLKIQPAKLEDSAVYLCASSLSDTLASGANVLTFGAGSRLTVL.

The V call is TRBV20-1, the J call TRBJ2-7, with a weak D call TRBD2 (6 bases). The CDR3 is made up of 10 amino acids. The V gene's germline CDR1 is DFQATT and CDR2 SNEGSKA (reference sequence). The V end lost 5 bases, the J end lost 6 bases, and 8 bases lay between the germline ends. The CDR3 DNA is TGCAGTGCTGGGACTCGCGAGCAGTACTTC. Its translation is CSAGTREQYF.

The chain joins TRBV15 to TRBJ1-5, with D unclear. Germline V gene sequence: CDR1 LNHNV, CDR2 YYDKDF (reference sequence). Trimming pared 0 bases from V and 3 bases from J, leaving 6 bases between. This CDR3 spans 14 amino acids. CDR3 sequence: CATSRDRNNQPQHF. The CDR3 DNA sequence: TGTGCCACCAGCAGAGATAGGAACAATCAGCCCCAGCATTTT. Based on the CDR3 plus reference TRBV15 and TRBJ1-5, the full variable domain is DAMVIQNPRYQVTQFGKPVTLSCSQTLNHNVMYWYQQKSSQAPKLLFHYYDKDFNNEADTPDNFQSRRPNTSFCFLDIRSPGLGDTAMYLCATSRDRNNQPQHFGDGTRLSIL.

This clone was recorded a few times. The genes are TRBV6-6 and TRBJ2-7; D might be TRBD1 or TRBD2, each matching 5 bases. V lost 2 bases and J 7 bases, leaving 9 bases between the germline ends. CDR1 is MNHNY and CDR2 is SVGAGI in the germline V gene (reference sequence). This CDR3 is 12 amino acids long. CDR3 DNA sequence: TGTGCCAGCAGTTACACAGGCGGGGAGCAGTACTTC. Translation: CASSYTGGEQYF.

This clone was recorded a few times. The chain couples TRBV30 to TRBJ1-5; D might be TRBD1 (5 bases). V lost 0 bases and J 2 bases, leaving 26 bases between the germline ends. The CDR3 is 20 residues long. CDR1 and CDR2 (germline): GTSNPN, SVGIG (reference sequence). CDR3 nucleotide sequence: TGTGCCTGGAGTGTACGGCGCATGCGGGGCCCCCCAAAAGGCAATCAGCCCCAGCATTTT. It encodes CAWSVRRMRGPPKGNQPQHF.

The table lists this clone with a count of one. This rearrangement joins TRBV5-1 to TRBJ2-2; D ambiguous. Trimming cost V 0 bases and J 8 bases, with 8 bases left between them. This CDR3 region has 13 residues. The germline V gene has CDR1 SGHRS and CDR2 YFSETQ. CDR3 coding DNA: TGCGCCAGCAGCTTGGTTGCGGATGGGGAGCTGTTTTTT. Translated, it gives CASSLVADGELFF. The whole variable domain, remainder taken from reference TRBV5-1 and TRBJ2-2, is KAGVTQTPRYLIKTRGQQVTLSCSPISGHRSVSWYQQTPGQGLQFLFEYFSETQRNKGNFPGRFSGRQFSNSRSEMNVSTLELGDSALYLCASSLVADGELFFGEGSRLTVL.

The V and J genes are TRBV7-9 and TRBJ2-1; 7 bases are a match to TRBD2. V shed 3 bases and J 1 base; nucleotides not matched to a gene: 6. The CDR3 is 16 residues long. Germline values: CDR1 SEHNR, CDR2 FQNEAQ (reference sequence). CDR3: CASSFLGTISYNEQFF. The DNA for the CDR3 is TGTGCCAGCAGCTTCCTCGGGACTATTTCCTACAATGAGCAGTTCTTC.

The chain combines TRBV6-6 with TRBJ1-5; 9 bases align to TRBD1. Looked up from germline, CDR1 is MNHNY and CDR2 is SVGAGI (reference sequence). CDR3 length: 14 residues. Germline trimming cut 8 bases from V and 4 bases from J; bases unmatched to any gene: 6. The CDR3 loop is CASGGTGWNQPQHF. The CDR3 DNA follows: TGTGCCAGCGGGGGGACAGGGTGGAATCAGCCCCAGCATTTT.

In its sample, this clone ranks as hyperexpanded. The V gene is TRBV14, the J gene TRBJ2-7; 7 bases match TRBD1. V lost 3 bases and J lost 8; bases outside the gene matches: 4. This CDR3 is 12 amino acids long. Germline V lookup: CDR1 SGHDN, CDR2 FVKESK. CDR3 nucleotides: TGTGCCAGCAGCCATGACAGGGCTAAGCAGTACTTC. Protein product: CASSHDRAKQYF.

The chain combines TRBV6-1 with TRBJ2-1; 12 positions match TRBD2. The CDR3 runs 17 residues. J lost 8 bases, V lost 4 bases, and 12 bases had no gene match. Germline V lookup: CDR1 MNHNS, CDR2 SASEGT. The DNA of the CDR3 is TGTGCCAGCAGTGGTGGGTCGACTAGCGGGAGTTACCATGAGCAGTTCTTC. Encoded protein: CASSGGSTSGSYHEQFF.